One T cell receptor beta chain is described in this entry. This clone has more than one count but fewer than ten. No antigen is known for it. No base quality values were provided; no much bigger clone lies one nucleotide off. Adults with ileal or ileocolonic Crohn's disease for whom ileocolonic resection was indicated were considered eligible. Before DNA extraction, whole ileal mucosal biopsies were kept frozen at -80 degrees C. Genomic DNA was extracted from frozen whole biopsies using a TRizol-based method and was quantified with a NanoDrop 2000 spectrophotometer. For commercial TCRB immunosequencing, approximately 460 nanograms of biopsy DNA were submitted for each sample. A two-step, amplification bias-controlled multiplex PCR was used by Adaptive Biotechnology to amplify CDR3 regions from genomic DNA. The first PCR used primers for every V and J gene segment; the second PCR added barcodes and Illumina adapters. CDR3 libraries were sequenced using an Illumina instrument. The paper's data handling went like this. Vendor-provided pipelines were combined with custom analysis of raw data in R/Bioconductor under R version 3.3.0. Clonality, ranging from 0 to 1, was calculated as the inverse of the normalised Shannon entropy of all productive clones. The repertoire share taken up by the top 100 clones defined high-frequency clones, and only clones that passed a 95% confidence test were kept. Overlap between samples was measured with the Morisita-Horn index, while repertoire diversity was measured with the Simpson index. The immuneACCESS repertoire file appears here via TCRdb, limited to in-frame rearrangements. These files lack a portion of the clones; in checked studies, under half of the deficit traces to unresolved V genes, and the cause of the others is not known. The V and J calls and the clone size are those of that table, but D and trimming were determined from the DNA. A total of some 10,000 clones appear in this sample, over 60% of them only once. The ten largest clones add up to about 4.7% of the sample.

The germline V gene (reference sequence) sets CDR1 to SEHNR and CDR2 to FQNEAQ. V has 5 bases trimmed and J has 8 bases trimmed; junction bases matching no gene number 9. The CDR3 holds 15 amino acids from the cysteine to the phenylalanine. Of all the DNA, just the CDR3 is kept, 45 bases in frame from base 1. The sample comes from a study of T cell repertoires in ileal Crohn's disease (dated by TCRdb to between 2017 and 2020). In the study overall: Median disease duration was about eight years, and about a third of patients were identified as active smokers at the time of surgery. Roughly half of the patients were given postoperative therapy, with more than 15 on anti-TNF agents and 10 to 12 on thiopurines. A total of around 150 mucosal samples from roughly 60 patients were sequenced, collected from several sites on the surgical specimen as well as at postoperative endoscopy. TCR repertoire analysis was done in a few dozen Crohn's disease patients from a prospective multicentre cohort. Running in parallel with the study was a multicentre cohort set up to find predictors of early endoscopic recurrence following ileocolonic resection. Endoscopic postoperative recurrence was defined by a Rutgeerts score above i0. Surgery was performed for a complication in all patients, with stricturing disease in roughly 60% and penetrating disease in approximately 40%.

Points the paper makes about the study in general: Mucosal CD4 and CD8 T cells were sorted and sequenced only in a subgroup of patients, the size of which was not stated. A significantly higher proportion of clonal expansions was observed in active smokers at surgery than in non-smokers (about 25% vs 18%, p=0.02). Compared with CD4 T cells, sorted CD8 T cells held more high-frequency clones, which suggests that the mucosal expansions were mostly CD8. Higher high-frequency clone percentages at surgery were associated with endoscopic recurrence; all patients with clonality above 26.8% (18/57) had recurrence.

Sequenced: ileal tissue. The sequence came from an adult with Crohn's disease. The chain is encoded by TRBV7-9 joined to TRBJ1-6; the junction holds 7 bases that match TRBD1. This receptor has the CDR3 CASSDDRTGYSPLHF. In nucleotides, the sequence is TGTGCCAGCAGCGACGATCGGACAGGTTATTCACCCCTCCACTTT.